A selection of T cell receptor beta chains follows, all from one sample in a study of cytomegalovirus exposure and HLA in healthy donors. Profiled with immunoSEQ multiplex PCR; TCRdb holds only in-frame clones, not every one. Of 130,000 to 150,000 clones in the sample, approximately 90% are singletons; the top ten hold under 8%. The sample was PBMCs. These receptors originate from a woman aged 25 to 39 in good health and CMV-seropositive. CDR3s include the opening cysteine and the closing phenylalanine or tryptophan. A D gene is named only where the DNA matches it firmly. Clone size is stated in some rows and not others, as once, few, many or a class when expanded.

j_call d_call clone_size v_call cdr3_nt cdr3_aa
TRBJ1-1 TRBD1 NA TRBV7-8 TGTGCCAGCAGCTGGGGGACAGTGAGACCTGAGAACACTGAAGCTTTCTTT CASSWGTVRPENTEAFF
TRBJ2-7 TRBD1 once TRBV6-6 TGTGCCAGCAGTGTGGGGTCGGGGCAGGGGGCCTACGAGCAGTACTTC CASSVGSGQGAYEQYF
TRBJ1-1 TRBD1 NA TRBV9 TGTGCCAGCAGCGGACTGGACAGGGGGGATGGGAACACTGAAGCTTTCTTT CASSGLDRGDGNTEAFF
TRBJ1-2 NA NA TRBV16 TGTGCCAGCAGCCTTGGAGGAGGAGGTGGCTACACCTTC CASSLGGGGGYTF
TRBJ1-1 NA NA TRBV18 TGTGCCAGCTCCTTCGGGGGGGGAGAGAACACTGAAGCTTTCTTT CASSFGGGENTEAFF
TRBJ2-5 NA once TRBV13 TGTGCCAGCAGCTTCCGGTCAGGGGCGGAGACCCAGTACTTC CASSFRSGAETQYF
TRBJ1-2 TRBD1 few TRBV4-2 TGTGCCAGCAGCGTACAACAGGGGATCGGGTATGGCTACACCTTC CASSVQQGIGYGYTF
TRBJ2-1 TRBD1 NA TRBV5-1 TGCGCCAGCAGGACAGGGGAAACCTACAATGAGCAGTTCTTC CASRTGETYNEQFF
TRBJ2-7 TRBD1 NA TRBV5-5 TGTGCCAGCAGCTTCGCTCTCGGGACAGAGTCCTACGAGCAGTACTTC CASSFALGTESYEQYF
TRBJ2-2 TRBD1 NA TRBV7-9 TGTGCCAGCAGCGGCGGAGGACAGGTAGCTTGGGGCGCCGGGGAGCTGTTTTTT CASSGGGQVAWGAGELFF
TRBJ1-1 NA NA TRBV6-6 TGTGCCAGCAAAAGGGGGAGCACTGAAGCTTTCTTT CASKRGSTEAFF
TRBJ1-5 NA NA TRBV28 TGTGCCAGCAGATGGACGGGCGCAGGGTATAGCAATCAGCCCCAGCATTTT CASRWTGAGYSNQPQHF
TRBJ2-1 TRBD2 NA TRBV15 TGTGCCACCAGCGGAGTGGCTAGCGGGAGGGGTGAGCAGTTCTTC CATSGVASGRGEQFF
TRBJ1-6 NA once TRBV2 TGTGCCAGCAGTGAAGGGGGTGGGGGGTTACAATCACCCCTCCACTTT CASSEGGGGLQSPLHF
TRBJ2-1 NA NA TRBV7-6 TGTGCCAGCAGCCAATCACACAGCTCCTACAATGAGCAGTTCTTC CASSQSHSSYNEQFF
TRBJ2-1 TRBD2 NA TRBV5-1 TGCGCCAGCAGCCCCCCGACTAGCGGGGGCTACAATGAGCAGTTCTTC CASSPPTSGGYNEQFF
TRBJ1-2 TRBD1 few TRBV4-1 TGCGCCAGCAGCAAGACAGGGCTTCCTTCTAACTATGGCTACACCTTC CASSKTGLPSNYGYTF
TRBJ2-5 TRBD2 once TRBV4-2 TGTGCCAGCAGCCTGAGACTAGCGGGAGATCAAGAGACCCAGTACTTC CASSLRLAGDQETQYF
TRBJ2-5 NA NA TRBV5-1 TGCGCCAGCAGCTATGGACAGCGACCTCAAGAGACCCAGTACTTC CASSYGQRPQETQYF
TRBJ2-1 TRBD2 NA TRBV7-9 TGTGCCAGCAGCTTAGGGACTAGCGGGAGGGCCAAGGTTCGCAATGAGCAGTTCTTC CASSLGTSGRAKVRNEQFF
TRBJ2-7 TRBD2 NA TRBV11-2 TGTGCCAGCAGCCCCAGAGTCTCGGGACTAGTCGACTACGAGCAGTACTTC CASSPRVSGLVDYEQYF
TRBJ2-5 NA once TRBV4-1 TGCGCCAGCAGCCCGGACAGCCTTGGGGATGGGGCCCAGTACTTC CASSPDSLGDGAQYF
TRBJ2-1 NA NA TRBV10-3 TGTGCCATCAGGGAGACAGTCCAAGGCGAAAATGAGCAGTTCTTC CAIRETVQGENEQFF
TRBJ1-2 NA NA TRBV5-1 TGCGCCAGCAGCTTAGGGCAGGGCCCTTTGAGTTATGGCTACACCTTC CASSLGQGPLSYGYTF
TRBJ2-7 NA few TRBV10-1 TGCGCCAGCAGCGATGGACTTACCGACTACTACGAGCAGTACTTC CASSDGLTDYYEQYF
TRBJ1-2 TRBD1 NA TRBV18 TGTGCCAGCTCGTTACCGGGACAGGGAATTGCTGGCTACACCTTC CASSLPGQGIAGYTF
TRBJ1-6 TRBD1 NA TRBV19 TGTGCCAGTAGTATGCAAGGGGGACAGGGGAATTCACCCCTCCACTTT CASSMQGGQGNSPLHF
TRBJ1-5 NA NA TRBV5-6 TGTGCCAGCAGCTTCTTTATCCAGCCCCAGCATTTT CASSFFIQPQHF
TRBJ2-7 TRBD2 NA TRBV12-5 TGTGCTAGTGGTTTGAGACTAGCGGGGTTGCACGAGCAGTACTTC CASGLRLAGLHEQYF
TRBJ2-5 TRBD2 NA TRBV9 TGTGCCAGCAGCGTAGGACTAGCCCAAGAGACCCAGTACTTC CASSVGLAQETQYF
TRBJ2-2 NA NA TRBV18 TGTGCCAGCTCACCGGGTCAGGGCGAGCTCGGGGAGCTGTTTTTT CASSPGQGELGELFF
TRBJ2-7 NA NA TRBV27 TGTGCCAGCAGTTCGACAGGATACTCCTACGAGCAGTACTTC CASSSTGYSYEQYF
TRBJ2-7 NA NA TRBV28 TGTGCCAGCAGTTTATACAACTACGAGCAGTACTTC CASSLYNYEQYF
TRBJ2-5 NA NA TRBV5-3 TGTGCCAGAAGCTTGGGGGCGACATTCCAAGAGACCCAGTACTTC CARSLGATFQETQYF
TRBJ2-7 NA NA TRBV2 TGTGCCAGCAGTGTTCAGGGCTCTGGATTCGAGCAGTACTTC CASSVQGSGFEQYF
TRBJ2-2 NA NA TRBV28 TGTGCCAGCAAACAAGGGGGGAACACCGGGGAGCTGTTTTTT CASKQGGNTGELFF
TRBJ2-5 TRBD1 NA TRBV10-3 TGTGCCACAGGCGGCGGGGGACAGGGAAGGGAGACCCAGTACTTC CATGGGGQGRETQYF
TRBJ2-2 TRBD2 NA TRBV18 TGTGCCAGCTCACTCGGACTAGCGGGGGCCACGAACACCGGGGAGCTGTTTTTT CASSLGLAGATNTGELFF
TRBJ2-5 TRBD2 NA TRBV2 TGTGCCAGCAGTGATCCTAGCGGACAAGAGACCCAGTACTTC CASSDPSGQETQYF
TRBJ1-2 NA NA TRBV7-2 TGTGCCAGCAGCCCTGACAGCTTCTATGGCTACACCTTC CASSPDSFYGYTF
TRBJ1-6 TRBD1 once TRBV5-6 TGTGCCAGCAGCTTTCCACAGGGGGATTCACCCCTCCACTTT CASSFPQGDSPLHF
TRBJ2-3 TRBD2 NA TRBV7-2 TGTGCCAGCAGCTTAATGGGACTAGCGACAGATACGCAGTATTTT CASSLMGLATDTQYF
TRBJ2-5 TRBD1 few TRBV11-2 TGTGCCAGCAGCTTAGCCGGGACAGCGCAAGAGACCCAGTACTTC CASSLAGTAQETQYF
TRBJ2-5 NA once TRBV5-6 TGTGCCAGCAGCTTGGACTACCTCTTTCAAGAGACCCAGTACTTC CASSLDYLFQETQYF
TRBJ2-1 NA NA TRBV28 TGTGCCACAATACAGCAAAGCTCCTACAATGAGCAGTTCTTC CATIQQSSYNEQFF
TRBJ1-2 NA NA TRBV6-5 TGTGCCAGCAGTCCTGGCGTGGCGGCGGATGGCTACACCTTC CASSPGVAADGYTF
TRBJ1-2 TRBD1 NA TRBV2 TGTGCCAGCAGTGGAAAGAAGCCTTCACCCGGGACAGGGGGCCTAGGGGCCTATGGCTACACCTTC CASSGKKPSPGTGGLGAYGYTF
TRBJ1-5 NA NA TRBV5-3 TGTGCCAGAAGCTTCGAGGGAGGTAGCAATCAGCCCCAGCATTTT CARSFEGGSNQPQHF
TRBJ2-2 NA NA TRBV9 TGTGCCAGCAGCGGCTGGGGGGAGTACACCGGGGAGCTGTTTTTT CASSGWGEYTGELFF
TRBJ2-5 NA NA TRBV10-1 TGCGCCAGCAGTAGGACAGATCAAGAGACCCAGTACTTC CASSRTDQETQYF
TRBJ2-1 NA few TRBV28 TGTGCCACGACCTCCGCGCGGGGAATAGATGAGCAGTTCTTC CATTSARGIDEQFF